The next 15 T cell receptor beta chains were all read from a single sample in a study of blood T cell repertoires in COVID-19. TCRdb's table, derived via immunoSEQ multiplex PCR, lists solely in-frame clones and lacks some. The sample holds 200,000 to 250,000 clones, roughly 85% seen once. The sample taken for sequencing was peripheral blood. The receptors were gathered from a man between 50 and 59 years old who had recovered from COVID-19.

The chain combines TRBV7-8 with TRBJ1-1, with 7 nucleotides matching TRBD1. Trimming took 0 bases from V and 4 from J; bases not matched to a gene: 14. Germline CDR1 and CDR2: SGHVS and FQNEAQ. The CDR3 sequence is 18 residues long. The CDR3 sequence is CASSLAPRGRVFGTEAFF. The CDR3 region has the DNA TGTGCCAGCAGCTTAGCGCCAAGGGGGCGAGTGTTTGGCACTGAAGCTTTCTTT.

V usage is TRBV6-5 and J usage is TRBJ1-5; TRBD1 agrees at 9 bases. V dropped 7 bases and J dropped 3; count of bases not matched to a gene: 4. The germline V gene has CDR1 MNHEY and CDR2 SVGAGI. The CDR3 runs 14 residues. The DNA of the CDR3 is TGTGCCAGCACTACAGGGGGCCCCAATCAGCCCCAGCATTTT. This encodes CASTTGGPNQPQHF.

This clone was recorded only once. V and J are TRBV14 and TRBJ2-3, with TRBD2 identical over 7 bases. The length of the CDR3 is 16 residues. The V gene's germline CDR1 is SGHDN and CDR2 FVKESK. J was trimmed by 5 bases and V by 4 bases; bases with no gene match: 12. CDR3 sequence: CASSPRTRSFLDTQYF. The CDR3 DNA sequence: TGTGCCAGCAGCCCGCGGACTAGATCTTTTTTAGATACGCAGTATTTT.

The chain links TRBV18 to TRBJ2-1; 8 bases align to TRBD1. J was trimmed by 6 bases and V by 8 bases; bases with no gene match: 9. The CDR3 sequence is 14 residues long. Germline lookup yields CDR1 KGHSH and CDR2 LQKENI. CDR3 amino acids: CASRPDRAGNEQFF. CDR3 DNA sequence: TGTGCCAGCCGCCCGGACAGGGCGGGCAATGAGCAGTTCTTC.

The chain links TRBV5-1 to TRBJ2-3; 11 positions match TRBD2. CDR3 length equals 17 residues. The germline V gene has CDR1 SGHRS and CDR2 YFSETQ. Trimming at V came to 2 bases and at J to 1 base, leaving 6 bases not matched to a gene. CDR3 sequence (DNA): TGCGCCAGCAGCTTCCTCGGGACTAGCGGCGGCACAGATACGCAGTATTTT. The encoded protein is CASSFLGTSGGTDTQYF.

The V gene is TRBV6-5, the J gene TRBJ2-1; 10 bases are shared with TRBD2. CDR3 size: 15 residues. The J segment lost 7 bases and the V segment lost 2 bases, leaving 5 bases of the junction unmatched. The germline gives CDR1 MNHEY, CDR2 SVGAGI. The CDR3 sequence: CASSYGSGRANEQFF. CDR3 coding DNA: TGTGCCAGCAGTTACGGAAGCGGGAGGGCGAATGAGCAGTTCTTC.

This chain links TRBV25-1 with TRBJ1-4; 10 bases are shared with TRBD1. The ends lost 6 bases at V and 7 bases at J; junction bases unmatched: 8. CDR3 length: 15 amino acids. Germline loops: CDR1 MGHDK, CDR2 SYGVNS. The CDR3 sequence: CASRRTGGWSEKLFF. In nucleotides, the CDR3 is TGTGCCAGCAGGAGGACAGGGGGGTGGAGTGAAAAACTGTTTTTT.

The V call is TRBV28, the J call TRBJ2-7, with TRBD1 identical over 8 bases. The CDR3 sequence is 17 residues long. Trimming cost V 4 bases and J 5 bases; bases outside gene matches: 16. CDR1 and CDR2 (germline): MDHEN, SYDVKM. CDR3 in amino acids: CASSSLTSPTGVHEQYF. CDR3 sequence (DNA): TGTGCCAGCAGTTCCCTAACCTCACCGACAGGGGTCCACGAGCAGTACTTC.

CDR3 amino acids: CASSLGSSYNEQFF. Written as DNA, the CDR3 is TGTGCCAGCAGTCTAGGTAGCTCCTACAATGAGCAGTTCTTC. V usage is TRBV27 and J usage is TRBJ2-1, with D unclear. Germline V lookup: CDR1 MNHEY, CDR2 SMNVEV (reference sequence). The CDR3 is 14 amino acids. Trimming left V 5 bases short and J 0 bases short, with 8 bases between.

The chain employs TRBV3-1 (or the pseudogene TRBV3-2) and TRBJ2-7; 8 nucleotides match TRBD2. This CDR3 region has 13 residues. Per the germline V gene, CDR1 is LGHDT and CDR2 is YNNKEL (reference sequence). V shed 6 bases, J shed 2 bases, and the junction held 3 bases outside the gene matches. The CDR3 nucleotides read TGTGCCAGCAGAAGCGGGGGTACCTACGAGCAGTACTTC. Translating gives CASRSGGTYEQYF.

This sequence joins TRBV6-6 and TRBJ2-7; 13 positions agree with TRBD2. The germline gives CDR1 MNHNY, CDR2 SVGAGI (reference sequence). The CDR3 is 16 amino acids. V lost 3 bases to trimming and J lost 4 bases; unmatched junction nucleotides: 6. For the CDR3, the DNA is TGTGCCAGCAGTTATACCGGGACTAGCGGGAAATACGAGCAGTACTTC. It translates to CASSYTGTSGKYEQYF.

This chain connects TRBV24-1 to TRBJ2-1; 13 nucleotides line up with TRBD2. The germline CDR1 and CDR2 sequences are KGHDR and SFDVKD. The ends lost 4 bases at V and 7 bases at J; junction bases unmatched: 9. CDR3 length equals 17 residues. CDR3 sequence (DNA): TGTGCCACCAGTGACACTAGCGGGAGGGCCGTGGTGAATGAGCAGTTCTTC. Translated: CATSDTSGRAVVNEQFF.

The chain has TRBV19 and TRBJ1-2; 7 nucleotides line up with TRBD1. J lost 7 bases, V lost 7 bases, and 3 bases had no gene match. The CDR3 runs to 11 residues. CDR1 and CDR2 (germline): LNHDA, SQIVND (reference sequence). The CDR3 sequence is CASNDRAGYTF. Written as DNA, the CDR3 is TGTGCCAGTAACGACAGGGCTGGCTACACCTTC.

This sequence joins TRBV23-1 and TRBJ1-1, with D possibly being TRBD1 (6 bases). TRBV23-1 is an ORF, and what it does is uncertain. The CDR3 is 12 residues long. V was trimmed by 2 bases and J by 7 bases, leaving 8 bases between them. CDR3 in DNA: TGCGCCAGCAGTCAACGGACAGTTGAAGCTTTCTTT. This codes for CASSQRTVEAFF.

The chain employs TRBV7-9 and TRBJ1-2; D gene ambiguous. This CDR3 comprises 12 residues. The germline V gene has CDR1 SEHNR and CDR2 FQNEAQ (reference sequence). The V end was cut by 1 base, the J end by 5 bases, with 5 bases between. The CDR3 sequence is CASSLGAYGYTF. CDR3 in DNA: TGTGCCAGCAGCTTAGGGGCGTATGGCTACACCTTC.